Listed here are 14 T cell receptor beta chains from one sample, sequenced in a study of blood T cell repertoires in COVID-19. Method: immunoSEQ multiplex PCR; TCRdb's copy keeps in-frame clones and lacks some. The sample carries under 200,000 clones, roughly 88% recorded once. The sequenced sample consisted of peripheral blood. These receptors were obtained from a woman of 80 years or more with acute or convalescent COVID-19.

This clone was recorded a few times. In DNA form, the CDR3 reads TGCGCCAGCAGTCAGGACTATAAAGAGACCCAGTACTTC. It translates to CASSQDYKETQYF. The chain combines TRBV4-1 with TRBJ2-5, with D tentatively TRBD2 (6 bases). V gave up 6 bases and J gave up 3 bases, with 11 bases separating them. Germline V gives CDR1 MGHRA, CDR2 YSYEKL. CDR3 size: 13 residues.

CDR3 amino acids: CASSRDNNYGYTF. In DNA, the CDR3 is TGTGCCAGCAGCCGGGACAACAACTATGGCTACACCTTC. This rearrangement joins TRBV7-2 to TRBJ1-2; a weak D match, TRBD1 (6 bases). Germline CDR1 and CDR2: SGHTA and FQGNSA. CDR3 size: 13 residues. Trimming left V 5 bases short and J 2 bases short, with 9 bases between.

V is TRBV19 and J is TRBJ1-2; tentatively, D is TRBD1 (6 bases). The CDR3 sequence is 15 residues long. Trimming stripped 2 bases from V and 7 bases from J, with 17 bases between. Germline values: CDR1 LNHDA, CDR2 SQIVND (reference sequence). For the CDR3, the DNA is TGTGCCAGTAGTATAACCCTTGCGACAGGTAGTGGCTACACCTTC. Amino acid sequence: CASSITLATGSGYTF. Complete variable domain (other parts from reference TRBV19 and TRBJ1-2): DGGITQSPKYLFRKEGQNVTLSCEQNLNHDAMYWYRQDPGQGLRLIYYSQIVNDFQKGDIAEGYSVSREKKESFPLTVTSAQKNPTAFYLCASSITLATGSGYTFGSGTRLTVV.

This sequence joins TRBV5-1 and TRBJ2-5; possibly TRBD1 for D (6 bases). The CDR3 loop spans 14 amino acids. Germline V gene data show CDR1 as SGHRS and CDR2 as YFSETQ. Trimming took 3 bases from V and 2 from J, leaving 11 bases between them. The CDR3 bases are TGCGCCAGCAGCTCCACAGGGTTTCAAGAGACCCAGTACTTC. Its protein is CASSSTGFQETQYF.

This rearrangement joins TRBV7-9 to TRBJ2-3; TRBD2 agrees at 8 bases. The germline V gene has CDR1 SEHNR and CDR2 FQNEAQ (reference sequence). Germline trimming cut 4 bases from V and 1 base from J; bases unmatched to any gene: 4. This CDR3 is built from 15 residues. The chain's CDR3 is CASSSRGGRTDTQYF. CDR3 sequence (DNA): TGTGCCAGCAGCTCCCGGGGGGGCCGCACAGATACGCAGTATTTT.

Written as DNA, the CDR3 is TGTGCCAGCAGCTTAGCGGTAGGGAGCCACAGCAATCAGCCCCAGCATTTT. It yields the protein CASSLAVGSHSNQPQHF. The chain couples TRBV7-2 to TRBJ1-5, with D unresolved. The CDR3 spans 17 residues. From germline, CDR1 is SGHTA and CDR2 FQGNSA. Trimming cost V 0 bases and J 1 base, with 13 bases left between them.

J is TRBJ1-1 and V is TRBV6-4; 7 bases fit TRBD1. There are 14 residues in the CDR3. Per germline, CDR1 MRHNA and CDR2 SNTAGT. Germline trimming cut 5 bases from V and 4 bases from J; bases unmatched to any gene: 7. The CDR3 DNA reads TGTGCCAGCAGTTCGCAGGGGGGAAGCACTGAAGCTTTCTTT. Translated: CASSSQGGSTEAFF.

The chain is built from TRBV10-3 and TRBJ1-1, with D perhaps TRBD1 (5 bases). Trimming left V 2 bases short and J 6 bases short, with 13 bases between. The length of the CDR3 is 14 residues. Germline lookup yields CDR1 ENHRY and CDR2 SYGVKD. The CDR3 loop reads CAISERQGNAEAFF. The CDR3, as DNA: TGTGCCATCAGTGAGCGGCAGGGAAATGCTGAAGCTTTCTTT.

As to this clone: In the same sample, other DNA sequences code for this CDR3. The V gene is TRBV5-1, the J gene TRBJ1-4, with D tentatively TRBD1 (6 bases). Germline V CDR1 and CDR2: SGHRS, YFSETQ. This CDR3 has 14 residues. The V and J ends lost 0 bases and 4 bases respectively, with 7 bases between them. CDR3 sequence: CASSLEGGNEKLFF. In nucleotides, the CDR3 is TGCGCCAGCAGCTTGGAAGGGGGTAATGAAAAACTGTTTTTT.

This sequence joins TRBV30 and TRBJ2-1, with 10 positions matching TRBD2. CDR1 and CDR2 (germline): GTSNPN, SVGIG (reference sequence). The ends lost 0 bases at V and 5 bases at J; junction bases unmatched: 7. This CDR3 spans 16 amino acids. The CDR3 loop is CAWSVRRLAGDNEQFF. DNA for the CDR3: TGTGCCTGGAGTGTAAGGAGACTAGCGGGCGACAATGAGCAGTTCTTC.

The rearrangement joins TRBV19 to TRBJ2-7, with no clear D. CDR3 size: 13 residues. Per the germline V gene, CDR1 is LNHDA and CDR2 is SQIVND (reference sequence). V lost 5 bases and J lost 3, with 11 bases in between. This CDR3 is CASSPTISYEQYF. In nucleotides, the CDR3 is TGTGCCAGTAGTCCCACGATCAGCTACGAGCAGTACTTC.

In its sample, this clone was seen once. The CDR3 loop is CASSHTKSSYGYTF. The CDR3 DNA sequence: TGTGCCAGCAGTCACACAAAGTCCAGCTATGGCTACACCTTC. This rearrangement joins TRBV6-2 or TRBV6-3 to TRBJ1-2; D gene ambiguous. The V and J ends lost 5 bases and 4 bases respectively, with 14 bases between them. This CDR3 contains 14 residues. Germline lookup yields CDR1 MNHEY and CDR2 SVGEGT.

The chain joins TRBV5-5 to TRBJ1-1; a possible D gene is TRBD1 (6 bases). The germline CDR1 and CDR2 sequences are SGHKS and YYEKEE (reference sequence). This CDR3 contains 15 residues. The V gene lost 3 bases and the J gene lost 3 bases, with 15 bases spanning the gap. The CDR3 coding sequence is TGTGCCAGCAGCTGGGACATCGGGGGGGACACTGAAGCTTTCTTT. As protein: CASSWDIGGDTEAFF.

This chain connects TRBV19 to TRBJ1-5; D remains ambiguous. V was cut by 4 bases and J by 8 bases, with 9 bases left in between. Germline CDR1 LNHDA, CDR2 SQIVND (reference sequence). The CDR3 length is 12 residues. The CDR3, as DNA: TGTGCCAGTAGTACGGGTGCGGAGCCCCAGCATTTT. This gives the protein CASSTGAEPQHF. Full variable domain (rest looked up from reference TRBV19 and TRBJ1-5): DGGITQSPKYLFRKEGQNVTLSCEQNLNHDAMYWYRQDPGQGLRLIYYSQIVNDFQKGDIAEGYSVSREKKESFPLTVTSAQKNPTAFYLCASSTGAEPQHFGDGTRLSIL.